Below, 30 T cell receptor beta chains from the same sample are listed, as sequenced in a study of identical twins. MiXCR, run by TCRdb on the 5' RACE reads, gives a single entry per CDR3 protein. The top ten clones hold over 2.5% of a sample with 430,000 or so distinct CDR3 sequences, roughly 24% of them seen once. Another study also made use of these data, one on T cells expressing NK-cell markers.

The specimen was CD4+ T cells sorted from blood. These receptors all stem from a young woman in good health.

V and J are TRBV18 and TRBJ2-7; D gene uncertain. The CDR3 runs 14 residues. The ends were cut back, 0 bases at V and 2 bases at J, with 8 bases in the middle. In germline, CDR1 is KGHSH, CDR2 LQKENI. The CDR3 reads CASSPPKVPYEQYF. CDR3 in DNA: TGTGCCAGCTCACCACCGAAAGTTCCCTACGAGCAGTACTTC. Full variable domain (rest looked up from reference TRBV18 and TRBJ2-7): NAGVMQNPRHLVRRRGQEARLRCSPMKGHSHVYWYRQLPEEGLKFMVYLQKENIIDESGMPKERFSAEFPKEGPSILRIQQVVRGDSAAYFCASSPPKVPYEQYFGPGTRLTVT.

This clonotype was seen a few times. For the CDR3, the DNA is TGCGCCAGCAGCCCGAGGACTAGCGGACCCTACGAGCAGTACTTC. This gives the protein CASSPRTSGPYEQYF. This rearrangement joins TRBV5-1 to TRBJ2-7; 10 positions match TRBD2. This CDR3 comprises 15 residues. In germline, CDR1 is SGHRS, CDR2 YFSETQ. J gave up 2 bases and V 4 bases, and 6 bases lay outside the gene matches.

This clonotype has just a few counts. The gene calls are TRBV12-3 or TRBV12-4 and TRBJ2-1, with 7 bases matching TRBD2. CDR3 length: 14 residues. Trimming cost V 7 bases and J 5 bases; bases outside gene matches: 8. Here the CDR3 DNA reads TGTGCCAGCACTTATCTAGCGGTGAACAATGAGCAGTTCTTC. Translating it yields CASTYLAVNNEQFF.

V gene TRBV6-6 combines with J gene TRBJ2-1, with TRBD1 as a possible D gene (5 bases). The V and J ends lost 5 bases and 5 bases respectively, with 10 bases between them. This CDR3 contains 13 residues. CDR1 is MNHNY, CDR2 SVGAGI, per germline (reference sequence). The CDR3 bases are TGTGCCAGCAGTCAAGGGGTCAACAATGAGCAGTTCTTC. Residues: CASSQGVNNEQFF.

This clonotype was detected only a few times. This rearrangement joins TRBV3-1 to TRBJ2-5; D is possibly TRBD1 (7 bases). The germline V gene has CDR1 LGHDT and CDR2 YNNKEL (reference sequence). The germline V and J ends were trimmed by 8 bases and 3 bases, with 16 bases remaining between them. The length of the CDR3 is 14 residues. DNA for the CDR3: TGTGCCAGCGGAACTGTCAGGGGGGAAGAGACCCAGTACTTC. Encoded protein: CASGTVRGEETQYF.

There are a few counts of this clonotype. The V call is TRBV5-1, the J call TRBJ2-2; D remains ambiguous. CDR1 is SGHRS, CDR2 YFSETQ, per germline. The CDR3 sequence is 13 residues long. V dropped 4 bases and J dropped 4 bases, with 8 bases sitting between them. This chain's CDR3 is CASSPDPTGELFF. The DNA for the CDR3 is TGCGCCAGCAGCCCAGACCCCACCGGGGAGCTGTTTTTT.

This sequence joins TRBV29-1 and TRBJ2-3; 14 nucleotides agree with TRBD2. V was clipped by 7 bases and J by 2 bases; unmatched bases: 8. Germline CDR1 SQVTM, CDR2 ANQGSEA. CDR3 length: 16 residues. CDR3 amino acids: CSGEGLAGGPTDTQYF. The CDR3 DNA is TGCAGCGGGGAAGGACTAGCGGGGGGCCCCACAGATACGCAGTATTTT.

This clonotype was seen a handful of times. This sequence joins TRBV20-1 and TRBJ2-1; tentative D call: TRBD2 (5 bases). CDR3 size: 13 residues. The V and J ends lost 4 bases and 2 bases respectively, with 9 bases between them. Looked up from germline, CDR1 is DFQATT and CDR2 is SNEGSKA (reference sequence). DNA of the CDR3: TGCAGTGCTATGTTGAGGGCCTACAATGAGCAGTTCTTC. Residues: CSAMLRAYNEQFF.

This rearrangement joins TRBV4-3 to TRBJ2-3; tentatively, D is TRBD1 (6 bases). The ends were cut back, 0 bases at V and 4 bases at J, with 14 bases in the middle. The CDR3 length is 16 residues. Germline V lookup: CDR1 LGHNA, CDR2 YSLEER. The CDR3 protein is CASSQDINRAPDTQYF. The CDR3 DNA reads as TGCGCCAGCAGCCAAGATATCAACAGGGCCCCAGATACGCAGTATTTT.

The chain employs TRBV25-1 and TRBJ1-2; D gene unclear. The germline CDR1 and CDR2 sequences are MGHDK and SYGVNS. V dropped 11 bases and J dropped 5 bases, with 12 bases sitting between them. CDR3 size: 11 residues. CDR3 amino acids: CAVWAGYGYTF. CDR3 DNA: TGTGCCGTTTGGGCTGGGTATGGCTACACCTTC.

The gene calls are TRBV7-6 and TRBJ2-3; the match to TRBD2 covers 8 bases. Germline trimming cut 8 bases from V and 3 bases from J; bases unmatched to any gene: 7. There are 14 residues in the CDR3. The germline V gene encodes CDR1 SGHVS and CDR2 FNYEAQ. The CDR3 sequence is CASGTRGGTDTQYF. The CDR3 DNA reads TGTGCCAGCGGAACCCGGGGGGGTACAGATACGCAGTATTTT.

This clonotype was seen many times. The rearrangement links TRBV5-1 to TRBJ2-5; the D is unclear. This CDR3 has 13 amino acids. Per germline, CDR1 SGHRS and CDR2 YFSETQ. V lost 0 bases, J lost 5 bases, and 8 bases lay in between. The CDR3 is CASSLEGRETQYF. CDR3 DNA sequence: TGCGCCAGCAGCTTGGAGGGCCGGGAGACCCAGTACTTC.

The rearrangement uses TRBV4-1 and TRBJ2-7; 9 nucleotides agree with TRBD1. Looked up from germline, CDR1 is MGHRA and CDR2 is YSYEKL. V was pared by 2 bases and J by 4 bases, with 3 bases of the junction left unmatched. The CDR3 sequence is 14 residues long. The chain's CDR3 is CASSQRDREYEQYF. CDR3 bases: TGCGCCAGCAGCCAACGGGACAGGGAGTACGAGCAGTACTTC.

This sequence joins TRBV20-1 and TRBJ1-1; D may be TRBD1 (5 bases). This CDR3 is built from 13 residues. Germline CDR1 reads DFQATT; CDR2 reads SNEGSKA (reference sequence). V was shortened by 4 bases and J by 4 bases, with 13 bases between the two germline ends. This CDR3 reads CSAIRGRGTEAFF. As DNA, the CDR3 is TGCAGTGCTATAAGGGGCCGCGGCACTGAAGCTTTCTTT.

V is TRBV20-1 and J is TRBJ2-5; TRBD2 might be the D (6 bases). Germline CDR1 reads DFQATT; CDR2 reads SNEGSKA (reference sequence). CDR3 size: 14 residues. V lost 3 bases and J lost 7, with 18 bases in between. CDR3 DNA sequence: TGCAGTGCTAGTTCGAGGAGGGGCGGGATGACCCAGTACTTC. This codes for CSASSRRGGMTQYF.

This chain uses TRBV7-9 with TRBJ2-6; D could derive from TRBD1 or TRBD2 (5 bases each). CDR1 is SEHNR and CDR2 is FQNEAQ in the germline V gene (reference sequence). The CDR3 runs 17 residues. Trimming took off 7 bases at V and 0 bases at J, with 16 bases between the two ends. The CDR3 region is CASNHIRGASGANVLTF. The CDR3 nucleotides are TGTGCCAGCAACCACATTCGGGGCGCCTCTGGGGCCAACGTCCTGACTTTC. Full variable domain (missing parts from reference TRBV7-9 and TRBJ2-6): DTGVSQNPRHKITKRGQNVTFRCDPISEHNRLYWYRQTLGQGPEFLTYFQNEAQLEKSRLLSDRFSAERPKGSFSTLEIQRTEQGDSAMYLCASNHIRGASGANVLTFGAGSRLTVL.

V is TRBV6-6 and J is TRBJ1-4; no definite D call. The CDR3 length is 13 residues. Germline V gene lookup returns CDR1 MNHNY and CDR2 SVGAGI (reference sequence). Trimming took 0 bases from V and 9 from J, leaving 8 bases between them. CDR3 DNA: TGTGCCAGCAGTTACTCGCGGCAGCAAAAACTGTTTTTT. It specifies CASSYSRQQKLFF.

This clonotype was detected a few times. The rearrangement links TRBV2 to TRBJ1-1; D unresolved. Trimming removed 7 bases from V and 1 base from J, with 16 bases in between. There are 15 residues in the CDR3. Germline V gives CDR1 SNHLY, CDR2 FYNNEI. CDR3 sequence (DNA): TGTGCCAGCACCTCAAGGTCCAGAACGAACACTGAAGCTTTCTTT. It encodes CASTSRSRTNTEAFF.

This clonotype was recorded a few times. This sequence joins TRBV11-2 and TRBJ2-7; D is unclear. The length of the CDR3 is 12 residues. The germline gives CDR1 SGHAT, CDR2 FQNNGV. V lost 1 base to trimming and J lost 7 bases, with 8 bases between them. CDR3 residues: CASSLVLTEQYF. CDR3 sequence (DNA): TGTGCCAGCAGCTTAGTATTAACGGAGCAGTACTTC.

The chain has TRBV4-3 and TRBJ1-1, with unresolved D. CDR3 length equals 13 residues. The germline V gene has CDR1 LGHNA and CDR2 YSLEER. V lost 1 base and J lost 6, with 9 bases in between. CDR3 protein: CASSQGLLAEAFF. CDR3 DNA: TGCGCCAGCAGCCAAGGCCTTTTGGCTGAAGCTTTCTTT.

The rearrangement joins TRBV10-3 to TRBJ2-7, with a weak D call TRBD1 (6 bases). The CDR3 has 13 amino acids. Trimming took off 3 bases at V and 3 bases at J, with 9 bases between the two ends. CDR1 is ENHRY, CDR2 SYGVKD, per germline. CDR3 amino acids: CAISDRTDYEQYF. The CDR3 region has the DNA TGTGCCATCAGTGACCGGACAGACTACGAGCAGTACTTC.

J is TRBJ1-1 and V is TRBV5-1; weak D call: TRBD1 (6 bases). CDR3 length: 14 residues. The V end lost 2 bases, the J end lost 4 bases, and 12 bases lay between the germline ends. Per germline, CDR1 SGHRS and CDR2 YFSETQ. The chain's CDR3 is CASSLRGMGTEAFF. The CDR3 DNA is TGCGCCAGCAGCTTAAGGGGGATGGGCACTGAAGCTTTCTTT.

This clonotype was recorded a few times. The J gene is TRBJ2-1, the V gene TRBV10-3; TRBD2 aligns across 8 bases. CDR1 ENHRY and CDR2 SYGVKD come from the germline V gene. The CDR3 contains 18 residues. With 10 bases clipped from V and 0 bases from J, the junction kept 17 bases outside the gene matches. The CDR3 region has the DNA TGTGCCACCAACCAGCGGGGGCTAGCGACAAGCTCCTACAATGAGCAGTTCTTC. Its protein is CATNQRGLATSSYNEQFF.

This rearrangement joins TRBV20-1 to TRBJ1-1; D is perhaps TRBD1 (5 bases). Germline V gives CDR1 DFQATT, CDR2 SNEGSKA (reference sequence). The CDR3 is 15 amino acids. Trimming left V 0 bases short and J 3 bases short, with 14 bases between. The CDR3 region is CSARDRTKGDTEAFF. In DNA form, the CDR3 reads TGCAGTGCTAGAGATAGGACTAAAGGGGACACTGAAGCTTTCTTT.

This clonotype was found many times. The rearrangement links TRBV5-1 to TRBJ1-1, with D possibly matching TRBD1 (5 bases). Germline CDR1 is SGHRS and CDR2 is YFSETQ. The CDR3 totals 14 residues. Trimming removed 5 bases from V and 3 bases from J, with 14 bases in between. The CDR3 spells CASSMGGPDTEAFF. CDR3 coding DNA: TGCGCCAGCAGTATGGGGGGTCCGGACACTGAAGCTTTCTTT.

V is TRBV5-1 and J is TRBJ2-5; TRBD2 aligns across 7 bases. The CDR3 consists of 17 residues. Losses at the gene ends were 3 bases for V and 4 bases for J; bases not matched to a gene: 15. Germline assignment: CDR1 SGHRS and CDR2 YFSETQ. The DNA of the CDR3 is TGCGCCAGCAGCTCCCTGCCCAGCACCTCTAGCGGAGAGACCCAGTACTTC. Translated: CASSSLPSTSSGETQYF.

This clonotype was seen a handful of times. V is TRBV10-3 and J is TRBJ1-1; 11 bases match TRBD1. CDR3 length: 18 residues. With V trimmed by 10 bases and J by 0 bases, 16 bases remained unmatched. The germline CDR1 and CDR2 sequences are ENHRY and SYGVKD. The CDR3 nucleotides are TGTGCCACCATAGGTCGTGGGGGGACAGGGGGTATGAACACTGAAGCTTTCTTT. Translating it yields CATIGRGGTGGMNTEAFF.

This clonotype occurred a few times. V gene TRBV11-2 combines with J gene TRBJ2-1; TRBD2 matches 11 bases. Germline assignment: CDR1 SGHAT and CDR2 FQNNGV. This CDR3 has 19 residues. Unmatched junction bases numbered 7, after V lost 0 bases and J lost 0 bases. The CDR3 DNA sequence: TGTGCCAGCAGCTTAGATAGTCTAGCGGGGGGCCTCTCCTACAATGAGCAGTTCTTC. Translation gives CASSLDSLAGGLSYNEQFF.

The CDR3 DNA reads TGCAGCGTTGAAAGTGGCCATCGGGATGGCTACACCTTC. This translates into CSVESGHRDGYTF. The chain couples TRBV29-1 to TRBJ1-2, with D uncertain. Germline CDR1 and CDR2: SQVTM and ANQGSEA. The CDR3 has 13 amino acids. Trimming shortened V by 2 bases and J by 6 bases, and 13 bases separated the two germline ends.

In this sample, this clonotype turned up a few times. This chain uses TRBV12-3 or TRBV12-4 with TRBJ2-7; 9 bases line up with TRBD1. With V trimmed by 5 bases and J by 4 bases, 12 bases remained unmatched. This CDR3 spans 16 amino acids. This chain's CDR3 is CASSPTAGTGRYEQYF. The CDR3, as DNA: TGTGCCAGCAGTCCCACGGCCGGGACAGGGCGGTACGAGCAGTACTTC.